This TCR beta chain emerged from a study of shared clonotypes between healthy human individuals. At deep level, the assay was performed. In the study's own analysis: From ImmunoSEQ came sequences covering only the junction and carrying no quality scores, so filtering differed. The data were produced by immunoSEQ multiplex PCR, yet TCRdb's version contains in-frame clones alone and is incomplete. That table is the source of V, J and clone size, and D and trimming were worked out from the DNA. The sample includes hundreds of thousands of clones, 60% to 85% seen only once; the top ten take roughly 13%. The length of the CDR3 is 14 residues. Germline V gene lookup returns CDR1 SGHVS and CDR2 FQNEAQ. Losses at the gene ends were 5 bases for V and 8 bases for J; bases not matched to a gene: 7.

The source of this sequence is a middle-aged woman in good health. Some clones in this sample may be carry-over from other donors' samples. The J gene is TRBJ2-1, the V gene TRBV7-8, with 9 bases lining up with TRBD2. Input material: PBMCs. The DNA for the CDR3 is TGTGCCAGCAGCACCGGACTAGCGTCGGATGAGCAGTTCTTC. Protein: CASSTGLASDEQFF.